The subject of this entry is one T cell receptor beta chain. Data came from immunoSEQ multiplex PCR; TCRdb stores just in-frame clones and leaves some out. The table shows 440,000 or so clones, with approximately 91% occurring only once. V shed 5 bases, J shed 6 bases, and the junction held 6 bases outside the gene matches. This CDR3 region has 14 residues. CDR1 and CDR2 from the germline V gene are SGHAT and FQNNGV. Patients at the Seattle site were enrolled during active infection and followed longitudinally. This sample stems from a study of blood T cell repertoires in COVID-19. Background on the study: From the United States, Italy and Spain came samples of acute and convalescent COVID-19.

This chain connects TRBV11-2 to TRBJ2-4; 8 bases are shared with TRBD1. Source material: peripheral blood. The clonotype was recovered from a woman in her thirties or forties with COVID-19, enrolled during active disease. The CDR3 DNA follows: TGTGCCAGCAGCCCAACGACAGGGGCAAACATTCAGTACTTC. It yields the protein CASSPTTGANIQYF.